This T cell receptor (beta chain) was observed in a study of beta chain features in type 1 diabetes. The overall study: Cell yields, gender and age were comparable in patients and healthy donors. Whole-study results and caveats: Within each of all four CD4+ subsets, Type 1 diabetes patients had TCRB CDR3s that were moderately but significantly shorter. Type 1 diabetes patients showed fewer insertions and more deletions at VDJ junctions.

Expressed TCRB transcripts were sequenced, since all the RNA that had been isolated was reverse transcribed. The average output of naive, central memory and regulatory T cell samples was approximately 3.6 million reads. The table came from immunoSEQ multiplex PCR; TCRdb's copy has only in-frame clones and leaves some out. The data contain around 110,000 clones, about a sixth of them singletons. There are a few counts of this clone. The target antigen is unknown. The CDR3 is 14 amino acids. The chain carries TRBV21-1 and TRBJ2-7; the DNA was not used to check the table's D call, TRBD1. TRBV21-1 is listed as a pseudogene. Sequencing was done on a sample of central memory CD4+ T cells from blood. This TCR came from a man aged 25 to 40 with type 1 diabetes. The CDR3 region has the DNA TGTGCCAGCAACCAGGGGTCCGACTCCTACGAGCAGTACTTC. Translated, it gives CASNQGSDSYEQYF.